Presented here are 12 T cell receptor beta chains from one specimen sequenced in a study of regulatory T cells in long-lasting Graves disease. With iRepertoire HTBI primers and Arm-PCR of CDR3 regions, TCR beta libraries were built. TCRdb ran MiXCR on the multiplex PCR reads and lists one entry per CDR3 protein. Altogether around 500,000 distinct CDR3 sequences are present, around 13% being singletons, with the ten largest covering over 7%. The time point: newly diagnosed GD, antithyroid drugs for less than 3 months. RNA extracted from PBMCs served as the sequencing template. The same specimen was also included in a second study, on T cells in Graves' hyperthyroidism and ophthalmopathy.

The specimen comprised peripheral blood mononuclear cells (PBMCs), sampled at new diagnosis, from a patient treated with antithyroid drugs. Every receptor here comes from a woman under 40 with Graves disease.

This clonotype was recorded many times. The chain is built from TRBV7-8 and TRBJ2-7; 10 bases are a match to TRBD2. This CDR3 spans 17 amino acids. The J segment lost 7 bases and the V segment lost 5 bases, leaving 17 bases of the junction unmatched. The germline CDR1 and CDR2 sequences are SGHVS and FQNEAQ. CDR3 amino acids: CASSPRRSGRGSREQYF. The CDR3 DNA is TGTGCCAGCAGCCCCCGGAGGAGCGGGAGGGGATCTCGGGAGCAGTACTTC.

In its sample, this clonotype was seen a few times. The chain couples TRBV7-9 to TRBJ2-2; no definite D call. CDR1 is SEHNR and CDR2 is FQNEAQ in the germline V gene (reference sequence). The germline V and J ends were trimmed by 2 bases and 0 bases, with 16 bases remaining between them. This CDR3 contains 18 residues. CDR3 loop: CASSLRLLLGSNTGELFF. The CDR3 nucleotides read TGTGCCAGCAGCTTAAGACTCTTGCTAGGCTCGAACACCGGGGAGCTGTTTTTT.

The sample holds a few counts of this clonotype. The chain combines TRBV6-4 with TRBJ2-7; no definite D call. The CDR3 sequence is 13 residues long. Trimming removed 3 bases from V and 0 bases from J, with 6 bases in between. CDR1 MRHNA and CDR2 SNTAGT come from the germline V gene. The CDR3 DNA reads as TGTGCCAGCAGTGAAGACAACTCCTACGAGCAGTACTTC. As protein: CASSEDNSYEQYF.

This clonotype was detected only a few times. The chain couples TRBV7-2 to TRBJ1-1, with D possibly being TRBD1 (6 bases). The CDR3 is made up of 14 amino acids. Germline V gives CDR1 SGHTA, CDR2 FQGNSA. Trimming cost V 0 bases and J 3 bases, with 8 bases left between them. The CDR3 DNA is TGTGCCAGCAGCTTAGCGGCAGGGGACACTGAAGCTTTCTTT. As protein: CASSLAAGDTEAFF.

This clonotype was recorded at least ten times. The chain couples TRBV18 to TRBJ2-3, with D tentatively TRBD1 or TRBD2 (6 bases each). The germline CDR1 and CDR2 sequences are KGHSH and LQKENI. There are 17 residues in the CDR3. Trimming left V 2 bases short and J 4 bases short, with 19 bases between. CDR3 residues: CASSPRGTQLLPDTQYF. The CDR3 nucleotides read TGTGCCAGCTCACCAAGGGGGACTCAGCTATTACCAGATACGCAGTATTTT.

This clonotype was picked up many times. The chain carries TRBV28 and TRBJ1-5, with TRBD1 matching 7 bases. The length of the CDR3 is 15 residues. Germline-derived CDR1 and CDR2 are MDHEN and SYDVKM. Trimming at V came to 2 bases and at J to 4 bases, leaving 5 bases not matched to a gene. CDR3 region: CASSLLQGGNQPQHF. DNA of the CDR3: TGTGCCAGCAGTTTACTGCAGGGGGGGAATCAGCCCCAGCATTTT.

The V and J genes are TRBV27 and TRBJ2-3; a weak D match, TRBD2 (6 bases). This CDR3 is 17 amino acids long. Germline CDR1 MNHEY, CDR2 SMNVEV (reference sequence). V lost 5 bases, J lost 3 bases, and 21 bases lay in between. CDR3 coding DNA: TGTGCCAGCAGTCCTCGCGGGGTAGGACGAAGAACAGATACGCAGTATTTT. Residues: CASSPRGVGRRTDTQYF.

In its sample, this clonotype was seen many times. This chain connects TRBV10-3 to TRBJ1-4; no definite D call. The CDR3 has 12 amino acids. Per the germline V gene, CDR1 is ENHRY and CDR2 is SYGVKD. Trimming left V 4 bases short and J 0 bases short, with 0 bases between. CDR3 sequence (DNA): TGTGCCATCAGTGCAACTAATGAAAAACTGTTTTTT. This translates into CAISATNEKLFF.

The chain recombines TRBV29-1 with TRBJ2-7; the D call may be TRBD1 or TRBD2 (5 bases each). Per the germline V gene, CDR1 is SQVTM and CDR2 is ANQGSEA. Trimming stripped 5 bases from V and 2 bases from J, with 25 bases between. The CDR3 consists of 17 residues. CDR3 DNA sequence: TGCAGCGTTTGGGACCGATCCAGGCAGTTTAGAACCTACGAGCAGTACTTC. This encodes CSVWDRSRQFRTYEQYF.

This clonotype occurred many times. The chain has TRBV28 and TRBJ2-5, with D possibly matching TRBD2 (7 bases). The germline V and J ends were trimmed by 7 bases and 3 bases, with 12 bases remaining between them. The length of the CDR3 is 13 residues. Per the germline V gene, CDR1 is MDHEN and CDR2 is SYDVKM. The CDR3: CASTGGGEETQYF. The CDR3 nucleotides are TGTGCCAGCACAGGAGGGGGGGAAGAGACCCAGTACTTC.

Details on this clonotype: This clone may be a read error of a much larger clone one base away. V usage is TRBV7-2 and J usage is TRBJ2-7; the D gene is possibly TRBD1 (6 bases). This CDR3 has 13 residues. Germline assignment: CDR1 SGHTA and CDR2 FQGNSA. Trimming removed 5 bases at V and 6 bases at J, with 14 bases between. The CDR3 nucleotides read TGTGCCAGCAGCCCGCCACAGGGCGGCGAGCAGTACTTC. The encoded protein is CASSPPQGGEQYF.

This clonotype came up once. It may be a read error: a sequence one base away is much more abundant. The chain carries TRBV6-1 and TRBJ2-1, with 8 bases identical to TRBD2. Germline values: CDR1 MNHNS, CDR2 SASEGT. V dropped 4 bases and J dropped 0; count of bases not matched to a gene: 2. This CDR3 is 15 amino acids long. The CDR3, as DNA: TGTGCCAGCAGTGCCCTAGCGGGCTCCTACAATGAGCAGTTCTTC. This gives the protein CASSALAGSYNEQFF.